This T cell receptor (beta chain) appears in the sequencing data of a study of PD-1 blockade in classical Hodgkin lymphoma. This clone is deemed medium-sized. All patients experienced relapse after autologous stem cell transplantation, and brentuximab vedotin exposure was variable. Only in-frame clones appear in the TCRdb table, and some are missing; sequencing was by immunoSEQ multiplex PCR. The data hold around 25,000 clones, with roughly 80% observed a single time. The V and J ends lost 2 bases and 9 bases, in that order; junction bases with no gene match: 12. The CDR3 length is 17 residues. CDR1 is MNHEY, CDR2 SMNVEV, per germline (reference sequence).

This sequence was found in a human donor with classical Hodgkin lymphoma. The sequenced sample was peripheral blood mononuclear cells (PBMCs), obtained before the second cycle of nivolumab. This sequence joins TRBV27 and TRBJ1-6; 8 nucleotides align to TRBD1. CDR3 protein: CASSLLTITGGGSPLHF. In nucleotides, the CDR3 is TGTGCCAGCAGTTTACTCACAATAACAGGGGGTGGTTCACCCCTCCACTTT.